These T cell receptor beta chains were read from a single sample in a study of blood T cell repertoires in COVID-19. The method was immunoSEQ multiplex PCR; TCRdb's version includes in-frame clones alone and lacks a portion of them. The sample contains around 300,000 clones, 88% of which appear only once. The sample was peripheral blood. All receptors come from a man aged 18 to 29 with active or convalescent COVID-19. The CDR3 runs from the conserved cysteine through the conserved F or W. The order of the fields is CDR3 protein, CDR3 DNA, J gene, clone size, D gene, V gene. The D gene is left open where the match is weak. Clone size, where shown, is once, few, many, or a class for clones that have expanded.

CDR3 protein: CASSLGQATGELFF; CDR3 DNA: TGTGCCAGCAGCTTGGGACAGGCCACCGGGGAGCTGTTTTTT; J gene: TRBJ2-2; clone size: -; D gene: TRBD1; V gene: TRBV11-2
CDR3 protein: CASSSGQSDGYTF; CDR3 DNA: TGCGCCAGCAGCTCCGGACAAAGTGATGGCTACACCTTC; J gene: TRBJ1-2; clone size: -; D gene: -; V gene: TRBV5-1
CDR3 protein: CASSLGTGTTGELFF; CDR3 DNA: TGCGCCAGCAGCCTCGGGACAGGGACCACCGGGGAGCTGTTTTTT; J gene: TRBJ2-2; clone size: -; D gene: TRBD1; V gene: TRBV5-1
CDR3 protein: CASSQDLVSYSGNTIYF; CDR3 DNA: TGCGCCAGCAGCCAAGATCTTGTGTCTTACTCTGGAAACACCATATATTTT; J gene: TRBJ1-3; clone size: -; D gene: -; V gene: TRBV4-1
CDR3 protein: CASSLAAGVSGAYNQPQHF; CDR3 DNA: TGTGCCAGCAGCTTGGCCGCAGGGGTAAGCGGGGCCTACAATCAGCCCCAGCATTTT; J gene: TRBJ1-5; clone size: -; D gene: -; V gene: TRBV5-8
CDR3 protein: CASSYSGAYYGYTF; CDR3 DNA: TGCGCCAGCAGCTACAGTGGGGCCTACTATGGCTACACCTTC; J gene: TRBJ1-2; clone size: -; D gene: -; V gene: TRBV5-1
CDR3 protein: CASSPRGQAFNEQFF; CDR3 DNA: TGTGCCAGCTCACCCAGGGGACAGGCTTTCAATGAGCAGTTCTTC; J gene: TRBJ2-1; clone size: -; D gene: TRBD1; V gene: TRBV18
CDR3 protein: CASSFLDRTYEQYF; CDR3 DNA: TGTGCCAGCAGTTTTTTGGACAGAACCTACGAGCAGTACTTC; J gene: TRBJ2-7; clone size: -; D gene: -; V gene: TRBV27
CDR3 protein: CASSETGQNEKLFF; CDR3 DNA: TGCGCCAGCAGCGAAACGGGACAGAATGAAAAACTGTTTTTT; J gene: TRBJ1-4; clone size: -; D gene: TRBD1; V gene: TRBV5-1
CDR3 protein: CASSPEGVFYEQYF; CDR3 DNA: TGTGCCAGCAGTCCCGAAGGGGTATTCTACGAGCAGTACTTC; J gene: TRBJ2-7; clone size: -; D gene: -; V gene: TRBV27
CDR3 protein: CASSEGQYNSPLHF; CDR3 DNA: TGTGCCAGCAGTGAGGGGCAGTATAATTCACCCCTCCACTTT; J gene: TRBJ1-6; clone size: once; D gene: -; V gene: TRBV2
CDR3 protein: CSVDGGAGTDTQYF; CDR3 DNA: TGCAGCGTTGACGGGGGGGCCGGCACAGATACGCAGTATTTT; J gene: TRBJ2-3; clone size: -; D gene: TRBD2; V gene: TRBV29-1
CDR3 protein: CASSPRPSGAETQYF; CDR3 DNA: TGTGCCAGCTCACCACGTCCTAGCGGGGCCGAGACCCAGTACTTC; J gene: TRBJ2-5; clone size: -; D gene: TRBD2; V gene: TRBV18
CDR3 protein: CASSPPSRENTGELFF; CDR3 DNA: TGTGCCAGCTCACCACCGAGTCGGGAAAACACCGGGGAGCTGTTTTTT; J gene: TRBJ2-2; clone size: few; D gene: -; V gene: TRBV18
CDR3 protein: CASSYSTGMGSYEQYF; CDR3 DNA: TGTGCCAGCAGTTACTCGACGGGGATGGGCTCCTACGAGCAGTACTTC; J gene: TRBJ2-7; clone size: -; D gene: -; V gene: TRBV6-2/TRBV6-3
CDR3 protein: CASSASLSAEAFF; CDR3 DNA: TGTGCCAGCAGCGCATCCCTTTCGGCTGAAGCTTTCTTT; J gene: TRBJ1-1; clone size: -; D gene: -; V gene: TRBV9
CDR3 protein: CSVGGLTGGWGELFF; CDR3 DNA: TGCAGCGTTGGAGGTTTGACAGGGGGCTGGGGGGAGCTGTTTTTT; J gene: TRBJ2-2; clone size: -; D gene: TRBD1; V gene: TRBV29-1
CDR3 protein: CASSPRYEQYF; CDR3 DNA: TGTGCCAGCAGCCCTCGGTACGAGCAGTACTTC; J gene: TRBJ2-7; clone size: -; D gene: -; V gene: TRBV7-2
CDR3 protein: CASRDAQQETQYF; CDR3 DNA: TGTGCCAGCAGAGATGCCCAGCAAGAGACCCAGTACTTC; J gene: TRBJ2-5; clone size: -; D gene: -; V gene: TRBV21-1
CDR3 protein: CASSSNPGQNGYTF; CDR3 DNA: TGTGCCAGCAGCTCGAACCCCGGACAGAACGGCTACACCTTC; J gene: TRBJ1-2; clone size: -; D gene: -; V gene: TRBV11-2
CDR3 protein: CASSFYGNIQETQYF; CDR3 DNA: TGTGCCAGCAGCTTCTACGGGAATATCCAAGAGACCCAGTACTTC; J gene: TRBJ2-5; clone size: -; D gene: -; V gene: TRBV7-9
CDR3 protein: CASSPEEGYTF; CDR3 DNA: TGTGCCAGCAGCCCTGAGGAGGGCTACACCTTC; J gene: TRBJ1-2; clone size: few; D gene: -; V gene: TRBV5-8
CDR3 protein: CASSAAGGSGNTIYF; CDR3 DNA: TGTGCCAGCAGCGCGGCAGGGGGCTCCGGAAACACCATATATTTT; J gene: TRBJ1-3; clone size: -; D gene: TRBD1; V gene: TRBV9
CDR3 protein: CASSERTGRGVYEQYF; CDR3 DNA: TGTGCCAGCAGCGAGCGGACAGGGCGAGGAGTCTACGAGCAGTACTTC; J gene: TRBJ2-7; clone size: -; D gene: TRBD1; V gene: TRBV7-9
CDR3 protein: CASSLGTGEVEYF; CDR3 DNA: TGTGCCAGCAGTTTGGGGACAGGAGAAGTAGAGTACTTC; J gene: TRBJ2-7; clone size: -; D gene: TRBD1; V gene: TRBV6-5
CDR3 protein: CASSFISSGNTIYF; CDR3 DNA: TGTGCCAGCAGTTTCATCAGCTCTGGAAACACCATATATTTT; J gene: TRBJ1-3; clone size: -; D gene: -; V gene: TRBV28
CDR3 protein: CASSPRQVVSGNSPLHF; CDR3 DNA: TGTGCCAGCAGTCCCCGACAGGTCGTCTCGGGGAATTCACCCCTCCACTTT; J gene: TRBJ1-6; clone size: -; D gene: -; V gene: TRBV27
CDR3 protein: CASSLARTARDTQYF; CDR3 DNA: TGTGCCAGCAGCTTAGCAAGAACCGCTAGAGATACGCAGTATTTT; J gene: TRBJ2-3; clone size: -; D gene: -; V gene: TRBV13
CDR3 protein: CASSPTGGVPSEANVLTF; CDR3 DNA: TGTGCCAGCAGCCCAACTGGGGGGGTTCCCTCTGAGGCCAACGTCCTGACTTTC; J gene: TRBJ2-6; clone size: -; D gene: TRBD2; V gene: TRBV7-9
CDR3 protein: CASSPATDTQYF; CDR3 DNA: TGTGCCAGCAGCCCGGCCACAGATACGCAGTATTTT; J gene: TRBJ2-3; clone size: -; D gene: -; V gene: TRBV6-2/TRBV6-3
CDR3 protein: CATSRDQVGNEQFF; CDR3 DNA: TGTGCCACCAGCAGAGATCAGGTGGGCAATGAGCAGTTCTTC; J gene: TRBJ2-1; clone size: -; D gene: -; V gene: TRBV15
CDR3 protein: CASSIGQGGYTF; CDR3 DNA: TGTGCCAGTAGTATTGGACAAGGAGGCTACACCTTC; J gene: TRBJ1-2; clone size: -; D gene: -; V gene: TRBV19
CDR3 protein: CASSQAPGEQETQYF; CDR3 DNA: TGTGCCAGCAGCCAAGCCCCCGGGGAGCAAGAGACCCAGTACTTC; J gene: TRBJ2-5; clone size: -; D gene: -; V gene: TRBV3-1/TRBV3-2
CDR3 protein: CASSRGTSGAITGELFF; CDR3 DNA: TGCGCCAGCAGCCGAGGGACTAGCGGGGCAATCACCGGGGAGCTGTTTTTT; J gene: TRBJ2-2; clone size: -; D gene: TRBD2; V gene: TRBV4-1
CDR3 protein: CSVGLRARGGGIETQYF; CDR3 DNA: TGCAGCGTTGGACTGCGAGCGCGGGGGGGCGGGATTGAGACCCAGTACTTC; J gene: TRBJ2-5; clone size: few; D gene: TRBD2; V gene: TRBV29-1
CDR3 protein: CASSVWTGPPDTQYF; CDR3 DNA: TGTGCCAGCAGCGTGTGGACAGGTCCTCCAGATACGCAGTATTTT; J gene: TRBJ2-3; clone size: -; D gene: TRBD1; V gene: TRBV9
CDR3 protein: CASSLVRSPKEQYF; CDR3 DNA: TGTGCCAGCAGTTTGGTACGGAGCCCCAAGGAGCAGTACTTC; J gene: TRBJ2-7; clone size: -; D gene: -; V gene: TRBV27
CDR3 protein: CASSSAGPGTGQGFYGYTF; CDR3 DNA: TGTGCCAGCAGCTCTGCCGGCCCCGGAACGGGACAGGGGTTCTATGGCTACACCTTC; J gene: TRBJ1-2; clone size: many; D gene: TRBD1; V gene: TRBV7-9
CDR3 protein: CASSTRLAGGTGELFF; CDR3 DNA: TGTGCCAGTAGTACCCGACTAGCGGGAGGAACCGGGGAGCTGTTTTTT; J gene: TRBJ2-2; clone size: -; D gene: TRBD2; V gene: TRBV19
CDR3 protein: CASSLGGHEQFF; CDR3 DNA: TGTGCCAGCAGTTTAGGAGGACATGAGCAGTTCTTC; J gene: TRBJ2-1; clone size: once; D gene: -; V gene: TRBV27
CDR3 protein: CASNTGSILQPQHF; CDR3 DNA: TGTGCCAGCAATACAGGCTCTATACTGCAGCCCCAGCATTTT; J gene: TRBJ1-5; clone size: -; D gene: -; V gene: TRBV6-6
CDR3 protein: CASSSPRTGSGGYTF; CDR3 DNA: TGTGCCAGCAGTTCACCACGTACAGGGTCGGGAGGCTACACCTTC; J gene: TRBJ1-2; clone size: -; D gene: -; V gene: TRBV27
CDR3 protein: CASSPLYVSPLHF; CDR3 DNA: TGTGCCAGCAGCCCCCTCTATGTTTCACCCCTCCACTTT; J gene: TRBJ1-6; clone size: once; D gene: -; V gene: TRBV7-2
CDR3 protein: CASSPSGGTLAKNIQYF; CDR3 DNA: TGTGCCAGCAGCCCTAGCGGGGGGACACTAGCCAAAAACATTCAGTACTTC; J gene: TRBJ2-4; clone size: -; D gene: TRBD2; V gene: TRBV14
CDR3 protein: CAISEDRGAGYTF; CDR3 DNA: TGTGCCATCAGTGAAGACAGGGGGGCTGGCTACACCTTC; J gene: TRBJ1-2; clone size: few; D gene: TRBD1; V gene: TRBV10-3
CDR3 protein: CASSLLGDRGHEQYF; CDR3 DNA: TGTGCCAGCAGTTTATTGGGGGACAGGGGCCACGAGCAGTACTTC; J gene: TRBJ2-7; clone size: -; D gene: TRBD1; V gene: TRBV27
CDR3 protein: CASLRGLYTEAFF; CDR3 DNA: TGTGCCAGCCTCAGGGGGTTGTACACTGAAGCTTTCTTT; J gene: TRBJ1-1; clone size: few; D gene: TRBD1; V gene: TRBV19
CDR3 protein: CASTLGLPNTGELFF; CDR3 DNA: TGTGCCAGCACCCTTGGACTCCCGAACACCGGGGAGCTGTTTTTT; J gene: TRBJ2-2; clone size: once; D gene: -; V gene: TRBV3-1/TRBV3-2
CDR3 protein: CASSFLAGSQRETQYF; CDR3 DNA: TGTGCCAGTAGTTTCCTAGCGGGGAGCCAGCGGGAGACCCAGTACTTC; J gene: TRBJ2-5; clone size: -; D gene: TRBD2; V gene: TRBV19
CDR3 protein: CASSGRGQAGELFF; CDR3 DNA: TGTGCCAGCAGTGGCAGGGGGCAGGCCGGGGAGCTGTTTTTT; J gene: TRBJ2-2; clone size: few; D gene: TRBD1; V gene: TRBV25-1
CDR3 protein: CASNGAGALGEQYF; CDR3 DNA: TGTGCCAGCAACGGGGCAGGGGCTTTGGGCGAGCAGTACTTC; J gene: TRBJ2-7; clone size: -; D gene: -; V gene: TRBV5-5
CDR3 protein: CASSHSSVGTSGYEQYF; CDR3 DNA: TGTGCCAGCAGCCACTCTTCCGTCGGGACTAGTGGCTACGAGCAGTACTTC; J gene: TRBJ2-7; clone size: -; D gene: TRBD2; V gene: TRBV7-9